This T cell receptor (beta chain) was documented in a study of T cells expressing NK-cell markers. Study context: The TCR beta repertoires were obtained from sorted CD3+CD56+NKG2C+, CD3+CD56+NKG2C- and CD3+CD56-NKG2C+ T cells.

The V gene's germline CDR1 is SGHNT and CDR2 YYREEE (reference sequence). CDR3 size: 14 residues. TCRdb reprocessed the 5' RACE reads; each CDR3 protein has one entry and no DNA is given. The sample totals fewer than 400,000 distinct CDR3 sequences. Sequences were obtained from blood T cells: a sorted CD56 or NKG2C T cell subset, CD4+ or CD8+ T cells, or bulk PBMC T cells (not recorded which). The chain couples TRBV5-4 to TRBJ1-1; absent DNA, TCRdb's TRBD1 call cannot be checked. The sequence came from a woman aged 45-65 years in good health. The CDR3 spells CASSLLGANTEAFF.